These 5 T cell receptor beta chains were sequenced from one sample in a study of OX40 agonist ivuxolimab in advanced cancers. TCRdb's table, derived via immunoSEQ multiplex PCR, lists solely in-frame clones and lacks some. This table holds roughly 49,000 clones, approximately 79% found once. This sample comprised CD4+ or CD8+ T cells sorted from blood, obtained in a trial of the OX40 agonist ivuxolimab. Source of these receptors: an adult with an advanced solid tumor such as melanoma, head and neck, liver or kidney cancer.

J is TRBJ1-5 and V is TRBV9; D uncertain. The CDR3 extends over 13 amino acids. Between the trimmed V and J ends, which lost 7 bases and 2 bases, there was a span of 10 bases. In germline, CDR1 is SGDLS, CDR2 YYNGEE. The CDR3 is CASSAAGNQPQHF. The CDR3 nucleotides are TGTGCCAGCTCAGCCGCGGGCAATCAGCCCCAGCATTTT.

This rearrangement joins TRBV28 to TRBJ2-7, with TRBD1 matching 7 bases. This CDR3 comprises 14 residues. Germline CDR1 reads MDHEN; CDR2 reads SYDVKM. With V trimmed by 5 bases and J by 7 bases, 11 bases remained unmatched. CDR3 sequence (DNA): TGTGCCAGCAGTCCCGGGACAGAAGTTTTAGAGCAGTACTTC. It codes for CASSPGTEVLEQYF.

The chain has TRBV7-9 and TRBJ2-5; no firm D call. The germline V gene encodes CDR1 SEHNR and CDR2 FQNEAQ (reference sequence). The CDR3 extends over 13 amino acids. Between the trimmed V and J ends, which lost 7 bases and 5 bases, there was a span of 14 bases. The CDR3 DNA follows: TGTGCCAGCACCCCTAGGGTGAGCGAGACCCAGTACTTC. Its translation: CASTPRVSETQYF.

This clone was counted only a few times. The gene calls are TRBV6-1 and TRBJ2-7; TRBD1 aligns across 7 bases. Unmatched junction bases numbered 7, after V lost 3 bases and J lost 2 bases. Germline CDR1 MNHNS, CDR2 SASEGT. This CDR3 contains 15 residues. The CDR3 sequence: CASSEDGQETYEQYF. The CDR3 nucleotides are TGTGCCAGCAGTGAGGACGGACAGGAGACCTACGAGCAGTACTTC.

Only a few counts were recorded for this clone. V is TRBV5-1 and J is TRBJ2-1, with TRBD2 matching over 14 bases. With V trimmed by 2 bases and J by 4 bases, 5 bases remained unmatched. CDR3 length: 17 amino acids. The germline gives CDR1 SGHRS, CDR2 YFSETQ. In DNA form, the CDR3 reads TGCGCCAGCAGCTTCATGGGACTAGCGGGAGTTTACAATGAGCAGTTCTTC. It specifies CASSFMGLAGVYNEQFF.